This passage covers 14 T cell receptor beta chains from one sample sequenced in a study of blood T cells in healthy people across ages (dated by TCRdb to between 2014 and 2016). To prepare the library, 5' RACE was applied. Sequencing was performed on an Illumina HiSeq 2500. A second PCR of about 6 to 11 cycles was run with a J-beta primer mix and a sample-barcoded 5' primer. In TCRdb, the public reads were trimmed at Q25 with fastp and aligned with MiXCR, with productive beta chains retained. Records with the same CDR3 protein are collapsed into one entry carrying the most frequent genes and DNA. Across this sample there are some 900,000 distinct CDR3 sequences, with about 30% seen only once. The ten largest clones add up to around 15% of the sample. Material: blood. Receptor source: a woman over 75 in good health.

There are many counts of this clonotype. The chain uses TRBV18 and TRBJ2-3; D gene ambiguous. Germline assignment: CDR1 KGHSH and CDR2 LQKENI. The V and J ends lost 3 bases and 4 bases respectively, with 11 bases between them. CDR3 length equals 14 residues. The CDR3 DNA sequence: TGTGCCAGCTCACCCTCGAACCGGGCAGATACGCAGTATTTT. This sequence encodes CASSPSNRADTQYF.

This clonotype was counted at least ten times. V is TRBV7-2 and J is TRBJ2-1; TRBD2 agrees at 7 bases. This CDR3 contains 14 residues. Trimming at V came to 4 bases and at J to 8 bases, leaving 8 bases not matched to a gene. Germline V gene lookup returns CDR1 SGHTA and CDR2 FQGNSA. CDR3: CASSSSGGFDEQFF. The CDR3 DNA reads as TGTGCCAGCAGCTCGTCGGGGGGTTTCGATGAGCAGTTCTTC.

This clonotype has at least ten counts. The DNA of the CDR3 is TGCAGTGCTAGAGATGGACAGGGTGGGCAAGAGACCCAGTACTTC. This encodes CSARDGQGGQETQYF. This rearrangement joins TRBV20-1 to TRBJ2-5; 8 bases are shared with TRBD1. The V segment lost 0 bases and the J segment 2 bases; nucleotides outside the gene matches: 5. Germline loops: CDR1 DFQATT, CDR2 SNEGSKA (reference sequence). The CDR3 totals 15 residues.

This clonotype was found many times. The chain employs TRBV7-8 and TRBJ1-2, with 7 bases lining up with TRBD1. In germline, CDR1 is SGHVS, CDR2 FQNEAQ. The V and J ends lost 2 bases and 5 bases, in that order; junction bases with no gene match: 5. There are 14 residues in the CDR3. This CDR3 is CASSLQGGFYGYTF. The DNA for the CDR3 is TGTGCCAGCAGCTTACAGGGGGGCTTTTATGGCTACACCTTC.

This clonotype came up many times. This chain joins TRBV25-1 and TRBJ2-5; the match to TRBD1 covers 11 bases. Germline V lookup: CDR1 MGHDK, CDR2 SYGVNS. Trimming removed 6 bases from V and 2 bases from J; junction bases left unmatched: 5. This CDR3 is built from 15 residues. Written as DNA, the CDR3 is TGTGCCAGCAGGGACAGGGGGCTCAAACAAGAGACCCAGTACTTC. Translation gives CASRDRGLKQETQYF.

CDR3 in amino acids: CAISPGTSGSYNEQFF. The CDR3 nucleotides read TGTGCCATCAGCCCTGGGACTAGTGGCTCCTACAATGAGCAGTTCTTC. The gene calls are TRBV10-3 and TRBJ2-1; 8 nucleotides agree with TRBD2. With 6 bases clipped from V and 0 bases from J, the junction kept 7 bases outside the gene matches. The germline V gene has CDR1 ENHRY and CDR2 SYGVKD. The CDR3 is 16 amino acids.

A note on this clonotype: A read error may produce the germline difference seen at one junction end. The chain combines TRBV11-2 with TRBJ1-5; D not certain. The CDR3 runs 16 residues. Germline-derived CDR1 and CDR2 are SGHAT and FQNNGV. The CDR3 nucleotides are TGTGCCAGCAGCTTAGATCTGTTCCCAAACGCTCAGCCCCGGCATTTT. This codes for CASSLDLFPNAQPRHF.

This clonotype was observed at least ten times. Written as DNA, the CDR3 is TGTGCCAGCAGTTACGGGCAGGGGAAAGCTTTCTTT. This sequence encodes CASSYGQGKAFF. The rearrangement uses TRBV6-5 and TRBJ1-1, with a possible D match to TRBD1 (6 bases). Trimming removed 2 bases from V and 9 bases from J, with 10 bases in between. This CDR3 region has 12 residues. Germline CDR1 and CDR2: MNHEY and SVGAGI.

This clonotype was picked up many times. The chain joins TRBV12-3 or TRBV12-4 to TRBJ2-3; 13 bases match TRBD2. The V segment lost 6 bases and the J segment 3 bases; nucleotides outside the gene matches: 3. This CDR3 is 15 amino acids long. DNA of the CDR3: TGTGCCAGCAGATGGACTAGCGGGGGTACAGATACGCAGTATTTT. This gives the protein CASRWTSGGTDTQYF.

This clonotype appeared many times. The chain recombines TRBV18 with TRBJ2-5; 7 positions match TRBD2. Trimming cost V 3 bases and J 1 base; bases outside gene matches: 8. This CDR3 comprises 16 residues. CDR1 and CDR2 (germline): KGHSH, LQKENI. Here the CDR3 reads CASSPGTINFQETQYF. The CDR3 nucleotides read TGTGCCAGCTCACCCGGGACTATCAACTTCCAAGAGACCCAGTACTTC.

In its sample, this clonotype was seen many times. V gene TRBV5-8 combines with J gene TRBJ2-5; D remains unclear. The CDR3 sequence is 12 residues long. Germline V CDR1 and CDR2: SGHTS, YDEGEE. V lost 2 bases, J lost 4 bases, and 6 bases lay in between. The CDR3 loop reads CASSFPRETQYF. As DNA, the CDR3 is TGTGCCAGCAGCTTTCCTCGAGAGACCCAGTACTTC.

This clonotype was observed many times. V gene TRBV29-1 combines with J gene TRBJ2-3; 8 bases map to TRBD1. V was pared by 3 bases and J by 4 bases, with 6 bases of the junction left unmatched. Looked up from germline, CDR1 is SQVTM and CDR2 is ANQGSEA. This CDR3 is built from 14 residues. CDR3 amino acids: CSVDDRGASDTQYF. Written as DNA, the CDR3 is TGCAGCGTTGATGACAGGGGTGCCTCAGATACGCAGTATTTT.

This clonotype was counted at least ten times. The rearrangement uses TRBV12-3 or TRBV12-4 and TRBJ1-1; D is ambiguous. The CDR3 is 14 amino acids. The V gene lost 6 bases and the J gene lost 4 bases, with 15 bases spanning the gap. CDR3 sequence reads: CASRVRGTSTEAFF. The CDR3 DNA follows: TGTGCCAGCAGGGTACGTGGTACGAGCACTGAAGCTTTCTTT.

This clonotype was observed at least ten times. The J gene is TRBJ2-3, the V gene TRBV20-1, with D possibly matching TRBD1 (6 bases). Germline CDR1 DFQATT, CDR2 SNEGSKA (reference sequence). This CDR3 comprises 18 residues. With 4 bases removed from V and 0 bases from J, the gap between germline ends came to 23 bases. For the CDR3, the DNA is TGCAGTGCTACGAAGATCCTACAGGGACGGAGAAGCACAGATACGCAGTATTTT. Protein product: CSATKILQGRRSTDTQYF.